The 24 T cell receptor beta chains in this list originate from one sample, sequenced in a study of CXCR3-negative and CXCR3-positive naive CD8 T cells. The method, 5' RACE with UMI labels, was used to prepare the TRB cDNA libraries. Each CDR3 protein gets one entry in TCRdb, which reprocessed the 5' RACE reads and gives no DNA. This sample contains about 120,000 distinct CDR3 sequences. Source material: naive CXCR3- CD8+ T cells from blood. Indicated subset: CD45RO-CCR7+CD27+CD95- naive CD8+ T cells lacking CXCR3 (TNR3-). Every receptor here comes from a human donor in good health. Some clones in this sample may be carry-over from other donors' samples.

The chain links TRBV20-1 to TRBJ1-2. CDR1 is DFQATT and CDR2 is SNEGSKA in the germline V gene (reference sequence). CDR3 length: 15 residues. Here the CDR3 reads CSAGTALVTRVGYTF.

V is TRBV14 and J is TRBJ2-1; without DNA, the TCRdb call of TRBD2 cannot be checked. Germline V CDR1 and CDR2: SGHDN, FVKESK. This CDR3 is built from 19 residues. CDR3 residues: CASSQDVASGGRLYNEQFF.

The chain has TRBV7-9 and TRBJ2-1; TCRdb designates TRBD2, a call that cannot be tested without DNA. Germline CDR1 reads SEHNR; CDR2 reads FQNEAQ (reference sequence). The CDR3 length is 19 residues. CDR3 sequence: CASSLSPYTVAGKGNEQFF.

The chain joins TRBV4-3 to TRBJ2-5; the TCRdb D gene call, TRBD1, has no DNA to confirm it. Germline V gene lookup returns CDR1 LGHNA and CDR2 YSLEER. The CDR3 length is 14 residues. The CDR3 sequence is CASSQNDRGKTQYF.

The rearrangement uses TRBV7-8 and TRBJ2-7; TCRdb outputs TRBD2, but without DNA this stays unchecked. CDR3 length equals 14 residues. Per germline, CDR1 SGHVS and CDR2 FQNEAQ. The CDR3 region is CASSLQPLADEQYF.

The chain joins TRBV6-5 to TRBJ2-3; the D call from TCRdb, TRBD2, cannot be confirmed without DNA. Per germline, CDR1 MNHEY and CDR2 SVGAGI. The CDR3 has 16 residues. This CDR3 is CASSYSPSGWPDTQYF.

This chain links TRBV11-1 with TRBJ2-5; TCRdb reports TRBD1, a call that lacks DNA to check it against. The CDR3 consists of 15 residues. Germline values: CDR1 SGHAT, CDR2 FQDESV (reference sequence). CDR3 amino acids: CASSLVGQPQETQYF.

The CDR3 protein is CASSQDPGLPYEQYF. This sequence joins TRBV3-1 and TRBJ2-7; no DNA is available, so the TRBD2 call from TCRdb remains unchecked. The CDR3 is made up of 15 amino acids. Looked up from germline, CDR1 is LGHDT and CDR2 is YNNKEL (reference sequence).

The chain has TRBV20-1 and TRBJ2-7; TCRdb calls TRBD2, which cannot be checked without DNA. The CDR3 spans 14 residues. Germline CDR1 is DFQATT and CDR2 is SNEGSKA (reference sequence). This CDR3 reads CSARIAGESYEQYF.

V is TRBV28 and J is TRBJ1-1. Germline V gives CDR1 MDHEN, CDR2 SYDVKM. The CDR3 extends over 15 amino acids. The CDR3 spells CASSHPPGKNTEAFF.

This chain joins TRBV5-1 and TRBJ2-2; TCRdb proposes TRBD1, but this gene call is untestable without DNA. The CDR3 contains 17 residues. In germline, CDR1 is SGHRS, CDR2 YFSETQ. This chain's CDR3 is CASSLKETRAWIGELFF.

J is TRBJ2-1 and V is TRBV5-1; checking the TCRdb D call of TRBD1 is not possible without DNA. Germline V gene lookup returns CDR1 SGHRS and CDR2 YFSETQ. There are 15 residues in the CDR3. The CDR3 loop is CASSLWGTDYNEQFF.

This rearrangement joins TRBV2 to TRBJ1-2; TCRdb reports TRBD1, a call that lacks DNA to check it against. The CDR3 covers 14 residues. Per germline, CDR1 SNHLY and CDR2 FYNNEI. The CDR3 sequence is CASRGTGDLYGYTF.

V usage is TRBV9 and J usage is TRBJ2-3. The CDR3 has 13 amino acids. CDR1 is SGDLS, CDR2 YYNGEE, per germline. CDR3 amino acids: CASSSWGTDTQYF. The entire variable domain, with the rest obtained from reference TRBV9 and TRBJ2-3, is as follows: DSGVTQTPKHLITATGQRVTLRCSPRSGDLSVYWYQQSLDQGLQFLIQYYNGEERAKGNILERFSAQQFPDLHSELNLSSLELGDSALYFCASSSWGTDTQYFGPGTRLTVL.

The V gene is TRBV19, the J gene TRBJ1-5. Per the germline V gene, CDR1 is LNHDA and CDR2 is SQIVND (reference sequence). CDR3 length: 13 residues. CDR3 residues: CASSGNSNQPQHF.

The CDR3 protein is CASRATVQETQYF. The chain employs TRBV28 and TRBJ2-5. The germline gives CDR1 MDHEN, CDR2 SYDVKM. This CDR3 spans 13 amino acids.

This sequence joins TRBV5-1 and TRBJ2-1; TCRdb reports TRBD2, a call that lacks DNA to check it against. Germline V gene sequence: CDR1 SGHRS, CDR2 YFSETQ. This CDR3 is built from 19 residues. This CDR3 is CASSLEGLAGVGPYNEQFF.

The V gene is TRBV12-3 or TRBV12-4, the J gene TRBJ1-1. The CDR3 totals 15 residues. This CDR3 reads CASPSPTGLNTEAFF.

The chain has TRBV5-1 and TRBJ2-1; the D call from TCRdb, TRBD2, cannot be confirmed without DNA. CDR1 and CDR2 from the germline V gene are SGHRS and YFSETQ. The CDR3 runs 20 residues. The CDR3 reads CASSLAGGRSGSDLYNEQFF.

J is TRBJ2-5 and V is TRBV6-6. CDR1 and CDR2 from the germline V gene are MNHNY and SVGAGI (reference sequence). The CDR3 extends over 16 amino acids. The CDR3: CASSYSLFGVQETQYF.

The rearrangement joins TRBV29-1 to TRBJ1-3; the D call from TCRdb, TRBD1, cannot be confirmed without DNA. Germline V gene data show CDR1 as SQVTM and CDR2 as ANQGSEA. The CDR3 runs 15 residues. CDR3 region: CSVVWTGAFGNTIYF.

The chain carries TRBV29-1 and TRBJ2-3; TCRdb proposes TRBD1, but this gene call is untestable without DNA. This CDR3 is built from 15 residues. The germline gives CDR1 SQVTM, CDR2 ANQGSEA. This CDR3 reads CSVVERTGHADTQYF.

The V call is TRBV20-1, the J call TRBJ2-1; TCRdb returns TRBD2, unconfirmable since there is no DNA. CDR3 size: 15 residues. Germline CDR1 DFQATT, CDR2 SNEGSKA (reference sequence). CDR3 sequence reads: CSALPGLAAYNEQFF.

J is TRBJ2-1 and V is TRBV11-1. From germline, CDR1 is SGHAT and CDR2 FQDESV (reference sequence). This CDR3 has 15 residues. The chain's CDR3 is CASSNGGTSYNEQFF.